These T cell receptor beta chains were read from a single sample in a study of blood T cell repertoires in COVID-19. Clones were read by immunoSEQ multiplex PCR, and TCRdb kept only the in-frame ones, dropping some. The table includes around 80,000 clones, around four fifths detected once. The specimen sequenced was peripheral blood. Receptors originate from a human donor in a cohort sampled during active COVID-19. Each CDR3 is given with its conserved first and last residue. A D gene is named only where the DNA matches it firmly. Clone size appears in some rows only: once, few, many, or a class for an expanded clone.

>TRBD2|TRBV3-1/TRBV3-2|-|TRBJ2-2
TGTGCCAGCAGCCAACGCGGGGGGGCCTCCACCGGGGAGCTGTTTTTT
CASSQRGGASTGELFF
>-|TRBV27|once|TRBJ2-7
TGTGCCAGCAGTTTATTTCAGGGCCCCTACGAGCAGTACTTC
CASSLFQGPYEQYF
>-|TRBV19|-|TRBJ2-5
TGTGCCAGTAGTAGCGAGTACCAAGAGACCCAGTACTTC
CASSSEYQETQYF
>TRBD1|TRBV20-1|-|TRBJ2-4
TGCAGTGCTAGTGCGGGACAGGGGGCCCCGGTCCCCACTTTAGCCAAAAACATTCAGTACTTC
CSASAGQGAPVPTLAKNIQYF
>TRBD2|TRBV6-2/TRBV6-3|-|TRBJ2-5
TGTGCCAGCAGTTACGGAATAGCGGGAGGAGGAGAGACCCAGTACTTC
CASSYGIAGGGETQYF
>TRBD2|TRBV7-3|once|TRBJ2-1
TGTGCCAGCAGCTCTCAGCGGGGGGGCTCCTACAATGAGCAGTTCTTC
CASSSQRGGSYNEQFF
>TRBD2|TRBV5-1|-|TRBJ2-5
TGCGCCACCTACAGCGGGAGTGTCCCCCAAGAGACCCAGTACTTC
CATYSGSVPQETQYF
>-|TRBV6-2/TRBV6-3|-|TRBJ1-3
TGTGCCAGCAGTTACCTCCAGGGAAGCTCTGGAAACACCATATATTTT
CASSYLQGSSGNTIYF
>TRBD1|TRBV5-4|-|TRBJ1-6
TGTGCCAGCAGCCTGACAGGGGAGCGTTCACCCCTCCACTTT
CASSLTGERSPLHF
>-|TRBV2|few|TRBJ1-1
TGTGCCAGCATAAAGAGCGGGATAGGGGCGTGGGGAAACACTGAAGCTTTCTTT
CASIKSGIGAWGNTEAFF
>TRBD1|TRBV27|-|TRBJ2-1
TGTGCCAGCAGTTTAGCCAGGGGGCGCGTCTATGAGCAGTTCTTC
CASSLARGRVYEQFF
>-|TRBV30|once|TRBJ2-7
TGTGCCTGGAGCCAGGGGAGCTACGAGCAGTACTTC
CAWSQGSYEQYF
>-|TRBV20-1|-|TRBJ1-4
TGCAGTGCTAGACAGGGTAGGGAACTGTTTTTT
CSARQGRELFF
>-|TRBV11-2|-|TRBJ1-1
TGTGCCAGCAGCCTCAGGGGTGGAGAAACTGAAGCTTTCTTT
CASSLRGGETEAFF
>TRBD1|TRBV7-2|-|TRBJ2-7
TGTGCCAGCAGCCCCCGGACAGGAACCTTCTACGAGCAGTACTTC
CASSPRTGTFYEQYF
>TRBD2|TRBV2|-|TRBJ2-1
TGTGCCAGCACGAGTGGCGGGGGGGCGAATGAGCAGTTCTTC
CASTSGGGANEQFF
>TRBD1|TRBV3-1/TRBV3-2|-|TRBJ1-6
TGTGCCAGCAGCTCACCCGGGACAGGGGGTAATTCACCCCTCCACTTT
CASSSPGTGGNSPLHF
>-|TRBV7-6|-|TRBJ1-5
TGTGCCAGCACCTTGGAGGGAAGTCAGCCCCAGCATTTT
CASTLEGSQPQHF
>-|TRBV3-1/TRBV3-2|-|TRBJ1-5
TGTGCCAGCAGCCAAGATGGGGGAGGAGATCAGCCCCAGCATTTT
CASSQDGGGDQPQHF
>-|TRBV18|-|TRBJ2-1
TGTGCCAGCTCACTTTTGGAGGGGGCGGGATACAATGAGCAGTTCTTC
CASSLLEGAGYNEQFF
>TRBD1|TRBV7-8|-|TRBJ1-5
TGTGCCAGCAGCCCCTACGGGACAGGGGAGTATAGCAATCAGCCCCAGCATTTT
CASSPYGTGEYSNQPQHF
>TRBD1|TRBV18|-|TRBJ1-5
TGTGCCAGCTCACCACAGGGGGCCCTAAATCAGCCCCAGCATTTT
CASSPQGALNQPQHF
>-|TRBV28|-|TRBJ1-5
TGTGCCAGCGGTAAACAGTATAGCAATCAGCCCCAGCATTTT
CASGKQYSNQPQHF
>-|TRBV4-2|-|TRBJ1-2
TGTGCCAGCAGCCCTTACGGGGGGACTCAAGGCCTGGGGCTGGCTGGCTACACCTTC
CASSPYGGTQGLGLAGYTF
>-|TRBV7-8|-|TRBJ1-5
TGTGCCAGCAGCTTAGCAACCGCGCCGGAGGGGAAGCCCCAGCATTTT
CASSLATAPEGKPQHF
>TRBD1|TRBV5-1|once|TRBJ2-7
TGCGCCAGCAGCTTGACAGGGGGCGGATACGAGCAGTACTTC
CASSLTGGGYEQYF
>TRBD1|TRBV10-3|-|TRBJ1-6
TGTGCCATCGCCCCTAGGGACAGTGATAATTCACCCCTCCACTTT
CAIAPRDSDNSPLHF
>-|TRBV12-3/TRBV12-4|few|TRBJ1-1
TGTGCCAGCAGTACCATCCGGGTAACTGAAGCTTTCTTT
CASSTIRVTEAFF
>TRBD1|TRBV11-2|-|TRBJ2-7
TGTGCCAGCAGCCTCATTTCCCTGACAGGGGACCCCTACGAGCAGTACTTC
CASSLISLTGDPYEQYF
>TRBD1|TRBV19|-|TRBJ2-7
TGTGCCAGTAGTAGCAATCCCGGGACAGCCTCCTACGAGCAGTACTTC
CASSSNPGTASYEQYF
>TRBD1|TRBV11-1|-|TRBJ1-6
TGTGCCAGCAGCTCCGGGACAGGGGCCAATTCACCCCTCCACTTT
CASSSGTGANSPLHF
>-|TRBV2|-|TRBJ1-4
TGTGCCAGCCGTCGGTCGAGGAATGAAAAACTGTTTTTT
CASRRSRNEKLFF
>-|TRBV18|-|TRBJ2-1
TGTGCCAGCTCACTGGTAGGACAAGGGGGCAATGAGCAGTTCTTC
CASSLVGQGGNEQFF
>-|TRBV7-2|-|TRBJ2-2
TGTGCCAGCAGCCTCGGGATCCAATTAAACACCGGGGAGCTGTTTTTT
CASSLGIQLNTGELFF
>TRBD2|TRBV11-3|once|TRBJ2-5
TGTGCCAGCAGCTCTAGTGGCGGGACTAGCGGGAGAGCGGAGACCCAGTACTTC
CASSSSGGTSGRAETQYF
>TRBD1|TRBV4-1|-|TRBJ2-7
TGCGCCAGCAGCCAAGATCCTTCGGACAGGTTGGCCTACGAGCAGTACTTC
CASSQDPSDRLAYEQYF
>TRBD1|TRBV3-1/TRBV3-2|-|TRBJ1-1
TGTGCCAGCAGCCAAGCGGGACAGGGACTCACTGAAGCTTTCTTT
CASSQAGQGLTEAFF